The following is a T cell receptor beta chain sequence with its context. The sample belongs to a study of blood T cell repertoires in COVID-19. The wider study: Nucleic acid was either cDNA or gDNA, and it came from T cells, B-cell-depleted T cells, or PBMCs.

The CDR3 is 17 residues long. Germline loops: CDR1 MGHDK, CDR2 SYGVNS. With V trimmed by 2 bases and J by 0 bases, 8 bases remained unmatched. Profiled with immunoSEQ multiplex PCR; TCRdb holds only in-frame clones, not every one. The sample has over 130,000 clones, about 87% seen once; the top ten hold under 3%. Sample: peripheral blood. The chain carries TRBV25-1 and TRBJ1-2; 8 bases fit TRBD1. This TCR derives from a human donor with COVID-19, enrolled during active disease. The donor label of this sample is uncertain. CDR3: CASSEVPGQGPNYGYTF. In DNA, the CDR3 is TGTGCCAGCAGTGAAGTACCCGGACAGGGCCCTAACTATGGCTACACCTTC.